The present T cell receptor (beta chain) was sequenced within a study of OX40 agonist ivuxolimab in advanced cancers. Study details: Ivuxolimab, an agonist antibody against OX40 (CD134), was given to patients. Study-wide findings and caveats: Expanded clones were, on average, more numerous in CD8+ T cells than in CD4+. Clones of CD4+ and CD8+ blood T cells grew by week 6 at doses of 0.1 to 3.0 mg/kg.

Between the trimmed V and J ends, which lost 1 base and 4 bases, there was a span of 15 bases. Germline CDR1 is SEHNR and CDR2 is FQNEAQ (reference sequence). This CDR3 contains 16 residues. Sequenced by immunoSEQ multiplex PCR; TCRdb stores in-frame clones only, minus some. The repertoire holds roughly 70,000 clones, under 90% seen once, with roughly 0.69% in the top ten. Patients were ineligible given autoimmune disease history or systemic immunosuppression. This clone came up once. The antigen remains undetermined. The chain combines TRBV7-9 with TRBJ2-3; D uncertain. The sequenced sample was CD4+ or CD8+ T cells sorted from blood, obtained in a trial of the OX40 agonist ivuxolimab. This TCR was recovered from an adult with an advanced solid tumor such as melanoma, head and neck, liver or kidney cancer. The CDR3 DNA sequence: TGTGCCAGCAGCTTAGATCCAGGATACGGATCAGATACGCAGTATTTT. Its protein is CASSLDPGYGSDTQYF.